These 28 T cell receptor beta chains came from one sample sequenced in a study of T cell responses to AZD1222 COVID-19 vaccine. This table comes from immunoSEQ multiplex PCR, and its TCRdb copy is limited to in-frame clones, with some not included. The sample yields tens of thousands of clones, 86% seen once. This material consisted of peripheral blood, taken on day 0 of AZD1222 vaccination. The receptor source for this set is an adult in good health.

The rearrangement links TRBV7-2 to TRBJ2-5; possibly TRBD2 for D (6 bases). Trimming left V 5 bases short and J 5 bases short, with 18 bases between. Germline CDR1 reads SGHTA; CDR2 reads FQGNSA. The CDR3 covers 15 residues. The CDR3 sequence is CASSPRRALAETQYF. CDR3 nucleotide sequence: TGTGCCAGCAGCCCGCGTCGTGCGCTAGCGGAGACCCAGTACTTC.

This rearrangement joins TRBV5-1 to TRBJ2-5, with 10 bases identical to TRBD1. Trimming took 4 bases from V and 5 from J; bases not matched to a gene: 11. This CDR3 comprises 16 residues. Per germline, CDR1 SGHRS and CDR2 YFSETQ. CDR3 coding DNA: TGCGCCAGCAGCCAGGGAGACAGGGGGCAAGTTGAGACCCAGTACTTC. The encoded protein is CASSQGDRGQVETQYF.

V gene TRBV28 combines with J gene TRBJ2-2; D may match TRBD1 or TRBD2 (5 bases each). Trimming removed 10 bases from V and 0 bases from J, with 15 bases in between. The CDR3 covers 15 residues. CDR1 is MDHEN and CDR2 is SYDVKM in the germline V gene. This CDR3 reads CAIQGEFANTGELFF. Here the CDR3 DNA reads TGTGCCATCCAAGGGGAGTTCGCGAACACCGGGGAGCTGTTTTTT.

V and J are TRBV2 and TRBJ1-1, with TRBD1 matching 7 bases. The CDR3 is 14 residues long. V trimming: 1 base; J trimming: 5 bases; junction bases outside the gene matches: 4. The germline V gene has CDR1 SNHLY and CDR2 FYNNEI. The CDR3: CASSEGRGLTEAFF. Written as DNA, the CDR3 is TGTGCCAGCAGTGAAGGGAGGGGGCTAACTGAAGCTTTCTTT.

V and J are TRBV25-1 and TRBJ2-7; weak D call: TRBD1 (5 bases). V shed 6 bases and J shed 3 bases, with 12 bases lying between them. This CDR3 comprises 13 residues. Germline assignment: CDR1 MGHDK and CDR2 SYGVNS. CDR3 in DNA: TGTGCCAGCAGCCAGGGCAGCTACTACGAGCAGTACTTC. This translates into CASSQGSYYEQYF.

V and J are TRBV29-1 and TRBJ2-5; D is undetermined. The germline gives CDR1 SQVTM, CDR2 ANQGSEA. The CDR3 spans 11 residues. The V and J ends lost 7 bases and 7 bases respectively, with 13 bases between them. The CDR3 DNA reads TGCAGCGAAGGACGAAAGGGGACCCAGTACTTC. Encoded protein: CSEGRKGTQYF.

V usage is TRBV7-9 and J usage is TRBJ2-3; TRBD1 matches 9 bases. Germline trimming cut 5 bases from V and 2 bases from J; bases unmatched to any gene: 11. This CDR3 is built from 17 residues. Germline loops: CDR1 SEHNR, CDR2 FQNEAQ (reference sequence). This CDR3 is CASSLTMGQGYTDTQYF. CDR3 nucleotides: TGTGCCAGCAGCCTAACGATGGGACAGGGCTACACAGATACGCAGTATTTT.

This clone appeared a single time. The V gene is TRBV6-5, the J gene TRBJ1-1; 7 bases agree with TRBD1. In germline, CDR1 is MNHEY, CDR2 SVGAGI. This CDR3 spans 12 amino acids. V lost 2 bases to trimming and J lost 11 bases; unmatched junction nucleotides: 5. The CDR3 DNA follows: TGTGCCAGCAGTTACGAGGGGGCGGGGGCTTTCTTT. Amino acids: CASSYEGAGAFF.

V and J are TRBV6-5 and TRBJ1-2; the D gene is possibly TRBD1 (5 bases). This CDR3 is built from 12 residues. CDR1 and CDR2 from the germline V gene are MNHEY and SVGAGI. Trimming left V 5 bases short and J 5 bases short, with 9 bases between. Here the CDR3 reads CASSPGRYGYTF. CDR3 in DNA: TGTGCCAGCAGTCCAGGGAGATATGGCTACACCTTC.

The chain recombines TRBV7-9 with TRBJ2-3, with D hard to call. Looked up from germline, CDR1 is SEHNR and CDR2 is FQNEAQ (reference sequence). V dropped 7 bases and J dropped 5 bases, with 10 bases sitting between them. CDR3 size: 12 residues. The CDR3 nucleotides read TGTGCCAGCACCCAGTGGGTAGATACGCAGTATTTT. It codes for CASTQWVDTQYF.

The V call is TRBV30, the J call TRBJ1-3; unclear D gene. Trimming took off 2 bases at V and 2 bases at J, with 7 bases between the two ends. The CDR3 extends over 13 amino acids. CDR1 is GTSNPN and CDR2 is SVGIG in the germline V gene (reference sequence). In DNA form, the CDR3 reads TGTGCCTGGAGTCCAGGAGCTGGAAACACCATATATTTT. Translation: CAWSPGAGNTIYF.

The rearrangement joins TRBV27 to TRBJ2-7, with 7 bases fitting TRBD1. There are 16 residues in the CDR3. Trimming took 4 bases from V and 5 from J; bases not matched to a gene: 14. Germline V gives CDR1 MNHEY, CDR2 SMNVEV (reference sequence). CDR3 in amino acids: CASSSSPRQGFHEQYF. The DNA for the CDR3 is TGTGCCAGCAGTTCATCTCCGAGACAGGGTTTCCACGAGCAGTACTTC.

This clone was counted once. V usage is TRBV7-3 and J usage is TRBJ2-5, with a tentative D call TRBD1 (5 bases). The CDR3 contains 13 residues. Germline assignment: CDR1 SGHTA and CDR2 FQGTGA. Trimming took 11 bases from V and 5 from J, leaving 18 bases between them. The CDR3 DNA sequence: TGTGCCCCCTCTAGGGGTTCGAGGGAGACCCAGTACTTC. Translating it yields CAPSRGSRETQYF.

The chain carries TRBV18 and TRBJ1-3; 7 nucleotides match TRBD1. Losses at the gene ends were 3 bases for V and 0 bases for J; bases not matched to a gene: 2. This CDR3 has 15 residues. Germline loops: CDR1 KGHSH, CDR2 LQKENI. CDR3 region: CASSPDRFSGNTIYF. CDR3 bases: TGTGCCAGCTCACCGGACAGGTTCTCTGGAAACACCATATATTTT.

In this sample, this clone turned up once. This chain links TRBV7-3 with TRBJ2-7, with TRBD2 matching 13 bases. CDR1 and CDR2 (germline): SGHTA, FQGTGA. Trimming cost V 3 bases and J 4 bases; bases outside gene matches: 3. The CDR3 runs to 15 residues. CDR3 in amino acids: CASSLGTSGTYEQYF. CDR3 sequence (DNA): TGTGCCAGCAGCTTGGGGACTAGCGGGACTTACGAGCAGTACTTC.

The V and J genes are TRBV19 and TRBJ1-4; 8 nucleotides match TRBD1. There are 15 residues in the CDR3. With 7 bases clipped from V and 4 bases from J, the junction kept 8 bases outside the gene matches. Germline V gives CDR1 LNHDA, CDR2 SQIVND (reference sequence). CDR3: CASKDRGEINEKLFF. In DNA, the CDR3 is TGTGCCAGTAAAGACAGGGGCGAGATTAATGAAAAACTGTTTTTT.

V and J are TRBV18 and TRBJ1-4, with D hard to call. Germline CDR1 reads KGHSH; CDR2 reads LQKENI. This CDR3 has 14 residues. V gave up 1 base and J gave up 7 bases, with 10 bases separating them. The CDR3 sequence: CASSPQGDGEKLFF. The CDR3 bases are TGTGCCAGCTCACCACAGGGTGACGGTGAAAAACTGTTTTTT.

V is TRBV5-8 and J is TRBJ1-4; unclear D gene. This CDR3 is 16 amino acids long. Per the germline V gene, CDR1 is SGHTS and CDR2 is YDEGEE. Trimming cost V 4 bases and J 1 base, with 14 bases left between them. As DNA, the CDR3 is TGTGCCAGCAGCGTACACGGGCTGGGAACTAATGAAAAACTGTTTTTT. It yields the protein CASSVHGLGTNEKLFF.

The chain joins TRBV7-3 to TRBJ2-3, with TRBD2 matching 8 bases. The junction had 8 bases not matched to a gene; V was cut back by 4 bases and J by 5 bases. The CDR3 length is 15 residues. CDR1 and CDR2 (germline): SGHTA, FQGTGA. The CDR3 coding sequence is TGTGCCAGCAGCTCTGGAGCGGGAGTTGTAGATACGCAGTATTTT. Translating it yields CASSSGAGVVDTQYF.

The CDR3 here is CASSQTGSGRAGSEQFF. The CDR3 DNA reads TGTGCCAGCAGCCAAACTGGGTCCGGGAGGGCCGGGAGTGAGCAGTTCTTC. The chain recombines TRBV3-1 (or the pseudogene TRBV3-2) with TRBJ2-1, with 8 positions matching TRBD2. In germline, CDR1 is LGHDT, CDR2 YNNKEL (reference sequence). With V trimmed by 2 bases and J by 9 bases, 15 bases remained unmatched. There are 17 residues in the CDR3.

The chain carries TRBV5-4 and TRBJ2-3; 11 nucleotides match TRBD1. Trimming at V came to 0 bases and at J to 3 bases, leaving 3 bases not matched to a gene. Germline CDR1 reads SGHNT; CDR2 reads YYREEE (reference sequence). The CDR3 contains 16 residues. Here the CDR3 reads CASSLGRDRGTDTQYF. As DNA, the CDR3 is TGTGCCAGCAGCTTGGGGAGGGACAGGGGGACAGATACGCAGTATTTT.

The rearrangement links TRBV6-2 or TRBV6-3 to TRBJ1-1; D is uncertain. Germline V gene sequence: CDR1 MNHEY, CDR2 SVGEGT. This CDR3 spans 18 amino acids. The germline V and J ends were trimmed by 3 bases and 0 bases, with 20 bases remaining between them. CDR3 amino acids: CASSYSQVFPQMNTEAFF. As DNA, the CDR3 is TGTGCCAGCAGTTATTCCCAAGTCTTTCCCCAAATGAACACTGAAGCTTTCTTT.

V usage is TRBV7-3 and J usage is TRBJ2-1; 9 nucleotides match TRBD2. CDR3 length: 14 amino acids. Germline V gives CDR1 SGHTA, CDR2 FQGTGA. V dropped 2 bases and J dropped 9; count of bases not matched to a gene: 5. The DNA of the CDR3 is TGTGCCAGCAGCTTAGGACTAGCGTCGGGTGAGCAGTTCTTC. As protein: CASSLGLASGEQFF.

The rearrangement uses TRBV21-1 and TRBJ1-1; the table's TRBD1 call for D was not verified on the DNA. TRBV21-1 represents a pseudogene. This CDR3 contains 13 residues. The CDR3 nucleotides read TGTGCCAGCAGCAAAGGACAGAACACTGAAGCTTTCTTT. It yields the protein CASSKGQNTEAFF.

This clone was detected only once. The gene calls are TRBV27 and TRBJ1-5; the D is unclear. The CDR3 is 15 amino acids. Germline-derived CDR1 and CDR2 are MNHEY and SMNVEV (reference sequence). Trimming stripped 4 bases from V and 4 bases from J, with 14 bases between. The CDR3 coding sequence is TGTGCCAGCAGTTCCTCGAGAGGTATAAATCAGCCCCAGCATTTT. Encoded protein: CASSSSRGINQPQHF.

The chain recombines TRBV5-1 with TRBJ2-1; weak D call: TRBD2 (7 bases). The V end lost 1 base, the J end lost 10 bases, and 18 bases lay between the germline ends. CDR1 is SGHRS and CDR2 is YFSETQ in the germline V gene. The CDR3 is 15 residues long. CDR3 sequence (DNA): TGCGCCAGCAGCTTGTTCGCGGGGGCCCCAGGGGAGCAGTTCTTC. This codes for CASSLFAGAPGEQFF. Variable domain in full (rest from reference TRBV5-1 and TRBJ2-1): KAGVTQTPRYLIKTRGQQVTLSCSPISGHRSVSWYQQTPGQGLQFLFEYFSETQRNKGNFPGRFSGRQFSNSRSEMNVSTLELGDSALYLCASSLFAGAPGEQFFGPGTRLTVL.

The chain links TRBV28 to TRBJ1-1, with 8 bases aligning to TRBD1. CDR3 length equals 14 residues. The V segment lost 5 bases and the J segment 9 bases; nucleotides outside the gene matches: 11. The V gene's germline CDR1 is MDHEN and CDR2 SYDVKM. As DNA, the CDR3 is TGTGCCAGCAGTCCACCTGGACAGGGAGGGAAAGCTTTCTTT. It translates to CASSPPGQGGKAFF.

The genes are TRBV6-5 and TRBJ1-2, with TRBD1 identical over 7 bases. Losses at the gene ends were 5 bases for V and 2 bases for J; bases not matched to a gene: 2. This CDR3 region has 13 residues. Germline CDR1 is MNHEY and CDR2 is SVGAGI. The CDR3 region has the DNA TGTGCCAGCAGTAGGGACAGCAACTATGGCTACACCTTC. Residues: CASSRDSNYGYTF.